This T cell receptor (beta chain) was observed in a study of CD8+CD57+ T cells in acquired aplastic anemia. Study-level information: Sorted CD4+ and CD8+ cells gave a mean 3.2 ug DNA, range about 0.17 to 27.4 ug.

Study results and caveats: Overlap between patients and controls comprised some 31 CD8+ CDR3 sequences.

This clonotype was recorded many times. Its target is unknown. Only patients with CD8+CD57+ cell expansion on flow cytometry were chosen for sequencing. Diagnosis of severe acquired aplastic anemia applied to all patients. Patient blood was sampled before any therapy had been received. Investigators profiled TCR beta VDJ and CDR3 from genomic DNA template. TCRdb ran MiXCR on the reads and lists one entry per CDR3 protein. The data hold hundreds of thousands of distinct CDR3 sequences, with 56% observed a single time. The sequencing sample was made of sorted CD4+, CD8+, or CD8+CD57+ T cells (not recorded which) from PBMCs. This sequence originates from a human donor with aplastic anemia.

CDR3 bases: TGCAGTGCTAGAGATAGAGGACTAGCGGGGCACCCGGATACGCAGTATTTT. This translates into CSARDRGLAGHPDTQYF. The rearrangement uses TRBV20-1 and TRBJ2-3; 12 bases map to TRBD2. The germline gives CDR1 DFQATT, CDR2 SNEGSKA (reference sequence). This CDR3 contains 17 residues. Losses at the gene ends were 0 bases for V and 6 bases for J; bases not matched to a gene: 10.